This T cell receptor beta chain was captured in a study of T cell repertoires in ileal Crohn's disease. About the study: Operated complications were stricturing disease (roughly 61%) and penetrating disease (about 40%).

TCRdb keeps only in-frame clones here, not all; method: immunoSEQ multiplex PCR. The sample carries more than 15,000 clones, about 60% recorded once. The CDR3 has 15 amino acids. CDR1 MRHNA and CDR2 SNTAGT come from the germline V gene. Trimming removed 5 bases from V and 4 bases from J; junction bases left unmatched: 4. The chain uses TRBV6-4 and TRBJ2-3; 12 nucleotides line up with TRBD2. The TCR sequence derives from an adult with Crohn's disease. Source material: ileal tissue. In DNA, the CDR3 is TGTGCCAGCAGTCGGACTAGCGGGACGCCAGATACGCAGTATTTT. Encoded protein: CASSRTSGTPDTQYF.